The TCR beta chain described here comes from a study of OX40 agonist ivuxolimab in advanced cancers. Turning to the study itself: People who had prior anti-PD-1, anti-PD-L1 or anti-CTLA-4 therapy could take part, and roughly 44% had some. Three patients showed partial responses: one hepatocellular carcinoma and two cutaneous melanoma cases. Findings and caveats of the study: Clonal expansion by week 6 occurred in CD4+ and CD8+ blood T cells (at 0.1 to 3.0 mg/kg).

This CDR3 region has 17 residues. The J segment lost 0 bases and the V segment lost 1 base, leaving 7 bases of the junction unmatched. Germline-derived CDR1 and CDR2 are SGHVS and FNYEAQ. This clone ranks as medium-sized (0.01 to 0.1%). What it binds is not known. Only in-frame clones appear in the TCRdb table, and some are missing; sequencing was by immunoSEQ multiplex PCR. The data contain over 55,000 clones, about 86% of them singletons. The sequencing here drew on CD4+ or CD8+ T cells sorted from blood, taken in a trial of the OX40 agonist ivuxolimab. This chain joins TRBV7-6 and TRBJ2-7; 9 bases fit TRBD1. This sequence was found in an adult with an advanced solid tumor such as melanoma, head and neck, liver or kidney cancer. The CDR3 nucleotides read TGTGCCAGCAGCTTAGAAACCGGGACAGGGAGCTCCTACGAGCAGTACTTC. This gives the protein CASSLETGTGSSYEQYF.